One and the same sample provided the 26 T cell receptor beta chains below, sequenced in a study of CD8 T cells in Susac syndrome. When the RNA was reverse transcribed, random hexamers were used with an input of roughly 0.45 to 1 ug. One entry per CDR3 protein results from TCRdb running MiXCR on the immunoSEQ multiplex PCR reads. The top ten hold approximately 0.11% of the sample, which has roughly 400,000 distinct CDR3 sequences, 85% seen once. What was sequenced was CD8+ T cells from PBMCs. The receptor set was obtained from a human donor with multiple sclerosis.

V and J are TRBV5-6 and TRBJ1-5; TRBD1 is a possible D gene (6 bases). The CDR3 contains 17 residues. V was pared by 1 base and J by 2 bases, with 16 bases between. The V gene's germline CDR1 is SGHDT and CDR2 YYEEEE. CDR3 residues: CASSLFVISGGNQPQHF. As DNA, the CDR3 is TGTGCCAGCAGCTTGTTTGTGATCTCAGGGGGCAATCAGCCCCAGCATTTT.

This chain joins TRBV7-9 and TRBJ2-3; no clear D gene. The CDR3 has 15 residues. Trimming removed 5 bases at V and 9 bases at J, with 21 bases between. Germline CDR1 and CDR2: SEHNR and FQNEAQ (reference sequence). DNA of the CDR3: TGTGCCAGCAGCCCCCAACCTACAAAGATCGAAACGCAGTATTTT. Protein product: CASSPQPTKIETQYF.

The chain uses TRBV27 and TRBJ1-2, with 9 bases fitting TRBD1. V shed 2 bases and J 8 bases; nucleotides not matched to a gene: 6. The germline CDR1 and CDR2 sequences are MNHEY and SMNVEV (reference sequence). CDR3 size: 14 residues. The CDR3 sequence: CASSLLDRGHGYTF. Written as DNA, the CDR3 is TGTGCCAGCAGTTTACTGGACAGGGGACACGGCTACACCTTC.

This chain links TRBV20-1 with TRBJ2-7; D call uncertain. The V and J ends lost 0 bases and 2 bases respectively, with 14 bases between them. The germline V gene has CDR1 DFQATT and CDR2 SNEGSKA (reference sequence). This CDR3 has 15 residues. The CDR3 nucleotides read TGCAGTGCTAGAGATCGATACAGTCCTACCTACGAGCAGTACTTC. Its translation is CSARDRYSPTYEQYF.

The CDR3, as DNA: TGTGCCAGCAGCAAGGGAGGGACAGAGACCCAGTACTTC. Amino acids: CASSKGGTETQYF. The chain carries TRBV21-1 and TRBJ2-5; the table gives TRBD2 as D, unverified against the DNA. TRBV21-1 is reported as a pseudogene. This CDR3 is 13 amino acids long.

The rearrangement uses TRBV4-2 and TRBJ1-1; D ambiguous. Germline CDR1 LGHNA, CDR2 YNFKEQ. The ends were cut back, 3 bases at V and 2 bases at J, with 19 bases in the middle. The CDR3 loop spans 17 amino acids. The CDR3 here is CASSQLSGGSDNTEAFF. CDR3 DNA: TGTGCCAGCAGCCAGCTAAGTGGAGGGTCCGATAACACTGAAGCTTTCTTT.

The V and J genes are TRBV5-6 and TRBJ2-4; TRBD1 is a possible D gene (5 bases). The CDR3 loop spans 14 amino acids. V lost 0 bases and J lost 10, with 14 bases in between. Germline CDR1 is SGHDT and CDR2 is YYEEEE. CDR3 sequence reads: CASSLGQGHKIQYF. The CDR3 DNA is TGTGCCAGCAGCTTGGGGCAGGGCCACAAGATTCAGTACTTC.

The chain couples TRBV7-9 to TRBJ2-5, with D tentatively TRBD1 (6 bases). CDR1 is SEHNR, CDR2 FQNEAQ, per germline (reference sequence). V was pared by 5 bases and J by 3 bases, with 13 bases between. There are 14 residues in the CDR3. This CDR3 reads CASSGRGSEETQYF. CDR3 DNA: TGTGCCAGCAGCGGCAGGGGAAGCGAAGAGACCCAGTACTTC.

The V call is TRBV27, the J call TRBJ2-2, with 7 bases aligning to TRBD2. Germline CDR1 and CDR2: MNHEY and SMNVEV (reference sequence). The trim removed 0 bases at V and 4 bases at J, leaving 5 bases unmatched. This CDR3 is built from 16 residues. The CDR3 spells CASSLSGEGITGELFF. In nucleotides, the CDR3 is TGTGCCAGCAGTTTATCCGGGGAGGGAATCACCGGGGAGCTGTTTTTT.

The chain recombines TRBV27 with TRBJ1-2; D is perhaps TRBD1 (5 bases). In germline, CDR1 is MNHEY, CDR2 SMNVEV (reference sequence). V lost 5 bases to trimming and J lost 3 bases, with 22 bases between them. This CDR3 comprises 17 residues. CDR3 sequence reads: CASSSTRYGTSDYGYTF. In DNA form, the CDR3 reads TGTGCCAGCAGTAGCACCCGGTACGGGACGTCTGACTATGGCTACACCTTC.

The chain recombines TRBV27 with TRBJ2-3, with D tentatively TRBD2 (5 bases). The length of the CDR3 is 11 residues. Germline V gene data show CDR1 as MNHEY and CDR2 as SMNVEV (reference sequence). The V end was cut by 5 bases, the J end by 5 bases, with 5 bases between. The CDR3 region is CASSEGDTQYF. The CDR3 DNA follows: TGTGCCAGCAGTGAGGGAGATACGCAGTATTTT.

Written as DNA, the CDR3 is TGTGCCAGCAGTTACTCGGGACAAAACAATGAGCAGTTCTTC. Translating it yields CASSYSGQNNEQFF. The chain employs TRBV6-5 and TRBJ2-1; maybe TRBD1 (6 bases). Trimming stripped 0 bases from V and 5 bases from J, with 8 bases between. The CDR3 is 14 residues long. In germline, CDR1 is MNHEY, CDR2 SVGAGI.

V gene TRBV7-9 combines with J gene TRBJ2-7; 12 bases agree with TRBD2. This CDR3 has 14 residues. Germline V lookup: CDR1 SEHNR, CDR2 FQNEAQ (reference sequence). V dropped 4 bases and J dropped 5; count of bases not matched to a gene: 3. The CDR3 protein is CASSWTSGDDEQYF. As DNA, the CDR3 is TGTGCCAGCAGCTGGACTAGCGGGGACGACGAGCAGTACTTC.

A note on this clonotype: Its ends do not fully match the called genes, so a read error is possible. The gene calls are TRBV5-4 and TRBJ2-1, with 10 bases fitting TRBD1. There are 16 residues in the CDR3. Germline CDR1 and CDR2: SGHNT and YYREEE (reference sequence). CDR3 coding DNA: TGTGCCAGCCGCTTTTGGGGGGGACAGGGGTTCAATGAGCAGTTCTTC. Residues: CASRFWGGQGFNEQFF. The full variable domain, rest sourced from reference TRBV5-4 and TRBJ2-1, is ETGVTQSPTHLIKTRGQQVTLRCSSQSGHNTVSWYQQALGQGPQFIFQYYREEENGRGNFPPRFSGLQFPNYSSELNVNALELDDSALYLCASRFWGGQGFNEQFFGPGTRLTVL.

This clonotype was counted between two and nine times. The DNA of the CDR3 is TGTGCCAGCAGTTCGGGGCGGGCGACCCAGTACTTC. The encoded protein is CASSSGRATQYF. This sequence joins TRBV6-5 and TRBJ2-5; the D gene could be TRBD1 or TRBD2 (5 bases each). Germline values: CDR1 MNHEY, CDR2 SVGAGI. This CDR3 contains 12 residues. V was pared by 4 bases and J by 7 bases, with 10 bases between.

In its sample, this clonotype was seen a few times. CDR3 sequence reads: CASTNGGTEAFF. CDR3 DNA: TGTGCCAGCACCAATGGGGGGACTGAAGCTTTCTTT. This sequence joins TRBV6-5 and TRBJ1-1; weak D call: TRBD1 (5 bases). The V end lost 7 bases, the J end lost 5 bases, and 11 bases lay between the germline ends. This CDR3 comprises 12 residues. Germline V gene data show CDR1 as MNHEY and CDR2 as SVGAGI.

This chain links TRBV30 with TRBJ2-7; a possible D gene is TRBD1 (6 bases). There are 16 residues in the CDR3. Germline V lookup: CDR1 GTSNPN, CDR2 SVGIG (reference sequence). Trimming shortened V by 2 bases and J by 0 bases, and 17 bases separated the two germline ends. This CDR3 is CAWSNDRDTNSYEQYF. CDR3 nucleotides: TGTGCCTGGAGTAACGACCGGGACACAAACTCCTACGAGCAGTACTTC. The whole variable domain, filled in from reference TRBV30 and TRBJ2-7, reads SQTIHQWPATLVQPVGSPLSLECTVEGTSNPNLYWYRQAAGRGLQLLFYSVGIGQISSEVPQNLSASRPQDRQFILSSKKLLLSDSGFYLCAWSNDRDTNSYEQYFGPGTRLTVT.

This chain connects TRBV7-6 to TRBJ2-5; D is possibly TRBD1 or TRBD2 (6 bases each). From germline, CDR1 is SGHVS and CDR2 FNYEAQ. The CDR3 length is 17 residues. Trimming took off 7 bases at V and 0 bases at J, with 21 bases between the two ends. CDR3 DNA sequence: TGTGCCAGCACCTTCCCTAAGGGGGGCCTCAACCAAGAGACCCAGTACTTC. It yields the protein CASTFPKGGLNQETQYF. The entire variable domain, with the rest obtained from reference TRBV7-6 and TRBJ2-5, is as follows: GAGVSQSPRYKVTKRGQDVALRCDPISGHVSLYWYRQALGQGPEFLTYFNYEAQQDKSGLPNDRFSAERPEGSISTLTIQRTEQRDSAMYRCASTFPKGGLNQETQYFGPGTRLLVL.

This clonotype was counted between two and nine times. The rearrangement uses TRBV12-3 or TRBV12-4 and TRBJ1-5; D may be TRBD1 (6 bases). The CDR3 extends over 13 amino acids. Trimming took 8 bases from V and 3 from J, leaving 11 bases between them. For the CDR3, the DNA is TGTGCCAGCTCCGGACAGTCCAATCAGCCCCAGCATTTT. This codes for CASSGQSNQPQHF.

This chain links TRBV5-8 with TRBJ2-5, with D perhaps TRBD2 (5 bases). In germline, CDR1 is SGHTS, CDR2 YDEGEE. Trimming took 5 bases from V and 3 from J, leaving 17 bases between them. The CDR3 is 15 amino acids. CDR3 sequence: CASSSGTSTEETQYF. The CDR3 nucleotides are TGTGCCAGCAGTTCGGGAACCAGTACCGAAGAGACCCAGTACTTC.

The chain has TRBV14 and TRBJ2-1; D remains unclear. Trimming took 1 base from V and 7 from J, leaving 5 bases between them. The CDR3 is made up of 12 amino acids. The germline CDR1 and CDR2 sequences are SGHDN and FVKESK. The CDR3 reads CASSQVTNEQFF. The CDR3 DNA follows: TGTGCCAGCAGCCAAGTAACAAATGAGCAGTTCTTC.

The chain employs TRBV6-1 and TRBJ2-7; D uncertain. Germline V gene sequence: CDR1 MNHNS, CDR2 SASEGT. The CDR3 consists of 16 residues. Deletions cut 6 bases from V and 1 base from J, with 19 bases between. CDR3 bases: TGTGCCAGCAGCCTAATTAGACACCATCCTTCCTACGAGCAGTACTTC. This encodes CASSLIRHHPSYEQYF.

The sample holds one count of this clonotype. This chain joins TRBV4-2 and TRBJ2-3, with D hard to call. The V end lost 1 base, the J end lost 6 bases, and 14 bases lay between the germline ends. The CDR3 runs to 15 residues. Looked up from germline, CDR1 is LGHNA and CDR2 is YNFKEQ. CDR3 region: CASSQVELMADTQYF. The DNA of the CDR3 is TGTGCCAGCAGCCAAGTTGAACTGATGGCGGATACGCAGTATTTT.

The V call is TRBV4-1, the J call TRBJ1-5, with D maybe TRBD1 (5 bases). CDR1 and CDR2 (germline): MGHRA, YSYEKL. Trimming removed 4 bases from V and 1 base from J, with 14 bases in between. This CDR3 comprises 16 residues. The CDR3 loop reads CASSLLDGDSNQPQHF. The CDR3 nucleotides are TGCGCCAGCAGCCTCCTTGACGGGGACAGCAATCAGCCCCAGCATTTT.

This clonotype was recorded a few times. The chain carries TRBV7-2 and TRBJ2-5; 14 bases map to TRBD2. V shed 3 bases, J shed 2 bases, and the junction held 2 bases outside the gene matches. This CDR3 is 16 amino acids long. From germline, CDR1 is SGHTA and CDR2 FQGNSA. The CDR3 coding sequence is TGTGCCAGCAGCTTCCGGACTAGCGGGGGGCAAGAGACCCAGTACTTC. It encodes CASSFRTSGGQETQYF.

The V and J genes are TRBV30 and TRBJ1-1; 7 nucleotides line up with TRBD1. Germline lookup yields CDR1 GTSNPN and CDR2 SVGIG (reference sequence). With 3 bases clipped from V and 5 bases from J, the junction kept 9 bases outside the gene matches. The CDR3 runs 14 residues. The CDR3 DNA reads TGTGCCTGGAGCCAGGAGACAGGGTTTACTGAAGCTTTCTTT. Amino acids: CAWSQETGFTEAFF.